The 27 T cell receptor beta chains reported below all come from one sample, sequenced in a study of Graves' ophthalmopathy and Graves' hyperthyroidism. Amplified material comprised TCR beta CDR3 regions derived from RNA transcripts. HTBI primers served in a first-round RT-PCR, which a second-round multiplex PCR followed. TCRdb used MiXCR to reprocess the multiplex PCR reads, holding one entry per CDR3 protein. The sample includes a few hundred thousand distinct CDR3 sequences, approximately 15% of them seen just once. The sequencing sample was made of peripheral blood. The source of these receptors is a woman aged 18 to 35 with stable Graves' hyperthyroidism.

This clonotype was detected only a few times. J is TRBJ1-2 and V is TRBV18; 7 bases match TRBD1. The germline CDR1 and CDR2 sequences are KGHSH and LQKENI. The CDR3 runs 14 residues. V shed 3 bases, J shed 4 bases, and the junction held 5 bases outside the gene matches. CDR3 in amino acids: CASSPDREAYGYTF. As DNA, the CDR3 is TGTGCCAGCTCACCCGACAGGGAGGCCTATGGCTACACCTTC. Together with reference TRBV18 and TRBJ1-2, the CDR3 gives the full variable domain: NAGVMQNPRHLVRRRGQEARLRCSPMKGHSHVYWYRQLPEEGLKFMVYLQKENIIDESGMPKERFSAEFPKEGPSILRIQQVVRGDSAAYFCASSPDREAYGYTFGSGTRLTVV.

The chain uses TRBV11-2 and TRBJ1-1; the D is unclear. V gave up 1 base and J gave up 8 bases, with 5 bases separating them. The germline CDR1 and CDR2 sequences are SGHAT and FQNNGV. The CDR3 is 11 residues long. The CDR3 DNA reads TGTGCCAGCAGCTTAGGTCAAGAAGCTTTCTTT. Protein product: CASSLGQEAFF.

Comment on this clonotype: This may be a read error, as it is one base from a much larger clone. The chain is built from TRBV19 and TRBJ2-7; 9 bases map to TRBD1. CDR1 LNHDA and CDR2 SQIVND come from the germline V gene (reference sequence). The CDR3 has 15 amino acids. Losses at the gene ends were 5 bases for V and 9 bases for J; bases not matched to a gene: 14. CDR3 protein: CASSPPGQGPFGQYV. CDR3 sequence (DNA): TGTGCCAGTAGTCCGCCGGGACAGGGTCCCTTCGGGCAGTACGTC.

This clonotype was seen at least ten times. The CDR3: CASSSGTSGGGRNIQYF. CDR3 nucleotide sequence: TGTGCCAGCAGCTCCGGGACTAGCGGGGGAGGTAGAAACATTCAGTACTTC. The chain links TRBV7-2 to TRBJ2-4, with 14 bases fitting TRBD2. Germline V CDR1 and CDR2: SGHTA, FQGNSA. J was trimmed by 6 bases and V by 4 bases; bases with no gene match: 8. The CDR3 contains 17 residues.

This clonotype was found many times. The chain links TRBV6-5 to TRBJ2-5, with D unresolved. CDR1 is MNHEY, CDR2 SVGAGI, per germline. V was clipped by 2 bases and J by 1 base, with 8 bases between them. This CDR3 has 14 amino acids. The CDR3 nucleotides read TGTGCCAGCAGTTACGGGCACACCCAAGAGACCCAGTACTTC. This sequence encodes CASSYGHTQETQYF.

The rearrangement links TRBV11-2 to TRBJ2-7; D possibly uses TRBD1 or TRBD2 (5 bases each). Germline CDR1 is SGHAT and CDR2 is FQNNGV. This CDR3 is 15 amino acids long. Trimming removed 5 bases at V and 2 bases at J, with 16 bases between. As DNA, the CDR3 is TGTGCCAGCAGCCCGGAGGACATGGTCCCCTACGAGCAGTACTTC. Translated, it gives CASSPEDMVPYEQYF.

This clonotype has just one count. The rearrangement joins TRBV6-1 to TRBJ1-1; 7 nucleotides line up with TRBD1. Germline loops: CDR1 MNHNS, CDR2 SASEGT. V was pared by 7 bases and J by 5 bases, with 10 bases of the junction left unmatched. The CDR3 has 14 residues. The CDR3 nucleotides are TGTGCCAGCAACCAAAAAGGGGGCTTGACTGAAGCTTTCTTT. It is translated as CASNQKGGLTEAFF.

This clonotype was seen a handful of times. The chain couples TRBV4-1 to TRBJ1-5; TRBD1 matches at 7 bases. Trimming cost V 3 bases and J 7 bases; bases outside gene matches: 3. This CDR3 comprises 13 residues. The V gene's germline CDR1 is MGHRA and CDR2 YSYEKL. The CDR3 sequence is CASSHDRDQPQHF. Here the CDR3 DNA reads TGCGCCAGCAGCCACGACAGGGACCAGCCCCAGCATTTT.

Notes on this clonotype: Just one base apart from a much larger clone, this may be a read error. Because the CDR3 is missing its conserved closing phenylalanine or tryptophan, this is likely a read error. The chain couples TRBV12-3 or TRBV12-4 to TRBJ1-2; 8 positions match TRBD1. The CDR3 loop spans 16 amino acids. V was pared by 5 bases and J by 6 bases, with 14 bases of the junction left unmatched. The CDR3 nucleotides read TGTGCCAGCAGTCCCTGGGACAGGCCTCGAGAAGATGGCTACACCGTC. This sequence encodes CASSPWDRPREDGYTV.

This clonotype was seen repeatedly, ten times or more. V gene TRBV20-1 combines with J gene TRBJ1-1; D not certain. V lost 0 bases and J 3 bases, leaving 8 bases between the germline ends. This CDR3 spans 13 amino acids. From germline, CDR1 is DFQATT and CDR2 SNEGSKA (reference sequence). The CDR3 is CSARDGRDTEAFF. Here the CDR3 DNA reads TGCAGTGCTAGAGATGGGAGGGACACTGAAGCTTTCTTT.

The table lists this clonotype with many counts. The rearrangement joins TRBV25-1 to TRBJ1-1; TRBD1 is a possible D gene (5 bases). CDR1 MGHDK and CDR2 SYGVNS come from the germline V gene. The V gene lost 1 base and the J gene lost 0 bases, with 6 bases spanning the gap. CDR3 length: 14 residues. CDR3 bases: TGTGCCAGCAGTGAATGGGGCATGAACACTGAAGCTTTCTTT. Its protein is CASSEWGMNTEAFF.

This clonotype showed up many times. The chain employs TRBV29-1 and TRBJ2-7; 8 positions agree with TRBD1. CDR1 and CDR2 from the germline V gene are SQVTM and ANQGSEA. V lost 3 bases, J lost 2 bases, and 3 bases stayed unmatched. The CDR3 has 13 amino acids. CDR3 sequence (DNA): TGCAGCGTTGACGAGGGACAGGCCTACGAGCAGTACTTC. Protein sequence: CSVDEGQAYEQYF.

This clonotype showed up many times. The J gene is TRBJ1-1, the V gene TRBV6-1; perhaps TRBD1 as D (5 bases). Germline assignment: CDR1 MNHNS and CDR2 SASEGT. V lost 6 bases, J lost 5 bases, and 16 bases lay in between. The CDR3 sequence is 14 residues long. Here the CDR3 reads CASSLRVGGTEAFF. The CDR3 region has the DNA TGTGCCAGCAGCCTCCGGGTCGGGGGGACTGAAGCTTTCTTT.

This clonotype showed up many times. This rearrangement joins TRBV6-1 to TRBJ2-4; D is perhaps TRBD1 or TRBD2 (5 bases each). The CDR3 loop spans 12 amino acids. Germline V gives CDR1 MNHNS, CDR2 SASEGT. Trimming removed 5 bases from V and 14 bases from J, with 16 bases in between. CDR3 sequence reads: CASSLGGGIKYF. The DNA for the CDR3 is TGTGCCAGCAGTTTAGGTGGGGGTATTAAGTACTTC.

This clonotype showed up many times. DNA of the CDR3: TGCGCCAGCCCTTCCCCTGGACCGAGCAATCAGCCCCAGCATTTT. Amino acid sequence: CASPSPGPSNQPQHF. V is TRBV5-1 and J is TRBJ1-5; D not resolved. Germline V gives CDR1 SGHRS, CDR2 YFSETQ. The germline V and J ends were trimmed by 7 bases and 1 base, with 15 bases remaining between them. The CDR3 is 15 amino acids.

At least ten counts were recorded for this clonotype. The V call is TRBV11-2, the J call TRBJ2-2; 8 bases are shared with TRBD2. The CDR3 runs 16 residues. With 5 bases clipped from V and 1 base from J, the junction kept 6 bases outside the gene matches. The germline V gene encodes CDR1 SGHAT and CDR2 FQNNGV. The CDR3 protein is CASSASGGLNTGELFF. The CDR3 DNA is TGTGCCAGCAGCGCAAGCGGGGGCTTGAACACCGGGGAGCTGTTTTTT. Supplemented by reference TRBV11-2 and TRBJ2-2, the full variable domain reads EAGVAQSPRYKIIEKRQSVAFWCNPISGHATLYWYQQILGQGPKLLIQFQNNGVVDDSQLPKDRFSAERLKGVDSTLKIQPAKLEDSAVYLCASSASGGLNTGELFFGEGSRLTVL.

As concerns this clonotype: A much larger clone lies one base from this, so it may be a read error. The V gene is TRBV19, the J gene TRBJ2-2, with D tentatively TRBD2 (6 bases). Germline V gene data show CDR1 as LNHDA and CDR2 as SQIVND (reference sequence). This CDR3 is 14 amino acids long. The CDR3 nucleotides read TGTGCCAGTATAGTCGGGGGTAACACCGGGGAGCTGCTTTTT. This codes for CASIVGGNTGELLF. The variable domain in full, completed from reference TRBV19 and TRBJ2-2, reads DGGITQSPKYLFRKEGQNVTLSCEQNLNHDAMYWYRQDPGQGLRLIYYSQIVNDFQKGDIAEGYSVSREKKESFPLTVTSAQKNPTAFYLCASIVGGNTGELLFGEGSRLTVL.

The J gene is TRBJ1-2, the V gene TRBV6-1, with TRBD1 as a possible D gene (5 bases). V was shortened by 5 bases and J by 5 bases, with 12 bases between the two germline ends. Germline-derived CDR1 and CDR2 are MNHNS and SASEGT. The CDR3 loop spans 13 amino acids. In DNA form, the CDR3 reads TGTGCCAGCAGTCCCCACCGGGGGTATGGCTACACCTTC. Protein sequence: CASSPHRGYGYTF.

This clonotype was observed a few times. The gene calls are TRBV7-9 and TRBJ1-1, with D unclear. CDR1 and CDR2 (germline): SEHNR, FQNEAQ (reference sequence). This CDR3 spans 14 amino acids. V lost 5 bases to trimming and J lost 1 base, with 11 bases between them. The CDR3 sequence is CASSPEWANTEAFF. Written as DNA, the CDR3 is TGTGCCAGCAGCCCGGAGTGGGCGAACACTGAAGCTTTCTTT.

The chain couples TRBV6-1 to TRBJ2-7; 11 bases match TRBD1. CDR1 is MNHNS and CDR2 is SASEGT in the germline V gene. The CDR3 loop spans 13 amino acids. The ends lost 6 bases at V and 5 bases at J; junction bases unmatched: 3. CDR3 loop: CASRGTGGDEQYF. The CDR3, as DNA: TGTGCCAGCAGGGGGACAGGGGGTGACGAGCAGTACTTC.

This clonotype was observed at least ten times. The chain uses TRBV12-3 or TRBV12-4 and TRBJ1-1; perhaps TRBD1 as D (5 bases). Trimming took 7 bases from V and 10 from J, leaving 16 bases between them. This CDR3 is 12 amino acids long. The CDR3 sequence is CASTLDRKAAFF. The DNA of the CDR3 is TGTGCCAGCACCTTAGACAGAAAGGCAGCTTTCTTT.

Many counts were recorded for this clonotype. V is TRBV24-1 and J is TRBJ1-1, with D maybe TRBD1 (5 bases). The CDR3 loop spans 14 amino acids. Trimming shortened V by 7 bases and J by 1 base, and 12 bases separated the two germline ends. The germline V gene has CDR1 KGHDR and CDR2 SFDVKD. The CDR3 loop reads CATSTGRSNTEAFF. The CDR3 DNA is TGTGCCACCAGCACGGGACGGTCGAACACTGAAGCTTTCTTT.

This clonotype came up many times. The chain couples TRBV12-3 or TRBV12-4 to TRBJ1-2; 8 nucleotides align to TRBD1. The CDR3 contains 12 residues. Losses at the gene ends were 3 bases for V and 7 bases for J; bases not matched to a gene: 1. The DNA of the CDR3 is TGTGCCAGCAGTTTTCAGGGGGCTGGCTACACCTTC. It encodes CASSFQGAGYTF.

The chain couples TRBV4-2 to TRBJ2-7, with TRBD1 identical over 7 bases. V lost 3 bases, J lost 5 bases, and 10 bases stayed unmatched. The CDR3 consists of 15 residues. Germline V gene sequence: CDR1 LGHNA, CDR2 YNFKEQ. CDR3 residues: CASSQKPDRTHEQYF. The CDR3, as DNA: TGTGCCAGCAGCCAGAAACCGGACAGGACCCACGAGCAGTACTTC.

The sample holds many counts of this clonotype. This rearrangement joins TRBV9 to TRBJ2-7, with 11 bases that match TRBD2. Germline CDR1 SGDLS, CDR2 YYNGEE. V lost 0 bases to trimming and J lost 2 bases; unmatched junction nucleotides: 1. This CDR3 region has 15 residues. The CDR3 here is CASSVGTSGPYEQYF. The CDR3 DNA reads TGTGCCAGCAGCGTAGGGACTAGCGGGCCCTACGAGCAGTACTTC.

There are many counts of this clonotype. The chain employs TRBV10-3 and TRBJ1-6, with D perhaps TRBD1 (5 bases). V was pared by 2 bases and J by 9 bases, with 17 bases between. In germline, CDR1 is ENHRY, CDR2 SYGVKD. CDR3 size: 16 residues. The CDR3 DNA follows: TGTGCCATCAGTGAGCCGGGAGGGACCCGGGGTTCACCCCTCCACTTT. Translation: CAISEPGGTRGSPLHF.

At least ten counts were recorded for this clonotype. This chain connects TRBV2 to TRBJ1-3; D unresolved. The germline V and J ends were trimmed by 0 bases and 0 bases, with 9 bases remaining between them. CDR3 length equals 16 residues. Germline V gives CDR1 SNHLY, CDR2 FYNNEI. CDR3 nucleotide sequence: TGTGCCAGCAGTGAAGCAGTGGGCAGCTCTGGAAACACCATATATTTT. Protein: CASSEAVGSSGNTIYF.